The next 12 T cell receptor beta chains were all read from a single sample in a study of shared clonotypes between healthy human individuals. The assay was immunoSEQ multiplex PCR, and TCRdb's table has in-frame clones only and misses some. The repertoire holds under 2.5 million clones, with 85% to 95% as singletons. The sequenced sample was naive CD4+ T cells from PBMCs. Subset denoted: CD45RA+ positively selected. Every receptor here comes from a man in his late teens or twenties in good health. Some clones in this sample may be carry-over from other donors' samples.

The rearrangement links TRBV9 to TRBJ2-7; 8 bases map to TRBD2. Trimming removed 0 bases from V and 9 bases from J; junction bases left unmatched: 11. Germline values: CDR1 SGDLS, CDR2 YYNGEE. CDR3 length equals 15 residues. The CDR3 region is CASSVGPAGAGGQYF. The CDR3 region has the DNA TGTGCCAGCAGCGTAGGCCCAGCGGGAGCGGGCGGGCAGTACTTC.

This sequence joins TRBV6-1 and TRBJ1-1, with TRBD1 matching 7 bases. The CDR3 is 14 amino acids. Germline V gene sequence: CDR1 MNHNS, CDR2 SASEGT. Trimming removed 6 bases from V and 7 bases from J; junction bases left unmatched: 11. The CDR3 coding sequence is TGTGCCAGCAGCCCGGGACAGAACTTATATGAAGCTTTCTTT. Amino acids: CASSPGQNLYEAFF.

The genes are TRBV27 and TRBJ2-2; no definite D call. V was pared by 7 bases and J by 0 bases, with 15 bases between. The CDR3 sequence is 16 residues long. Germline V gene data show CDR1 as MNHEY and CDR2 as SMNVEV (reference sequence). CDR3 DNA: TGTGCCAGCACCCAAAGGACGAATTCGAACACCGGGGAGCTGTTTTTT. It codes for CASTQRTNSNTGELFF.

This CDR3 reads CASSGSGGRAYNEQFF. CDR3 nucleotide sequence: TGTGCCAGCAGCGGAAGCGGTGGGAGGGCCTACAATGAGCAGTTCTTC. The genes are TRBV9 and TRBJ2-1; 7 bases align to TRBD2. Germline V gives CDR1 SGDLS, CDR2 YYNGEE. The CDR3 consists of 16 residues. V gave up 3 bases and J gave up 2 bases; unmatched junction bases: 8.

The chain uses TRBV9 and TRBJ2-3, with 9 bases that match TRBD2. There are 14 residues in the CDR3. The V segment lost 4 bases and the J segment 4 bases; nucleotides outside the gene matches: 4. The germline V gene encodes CDR1 SGDLS and CDR2 YYNGEE. In nucleotides, the CDR3 is TGTGCCAGCAGCATTAGCGGGAGATCAGATACGCAGTATTTT. This encodes CASSISGRSDTQYF.

V usage is TRBV27 and J usage is TRBJ2-7; no definite D call. The CDR3 length is 16 residues. V gave up 1 base and J gave up 0 bases, with 13 bases separating them. Germline CDR1 and CDR2: MNHEY and SMNVEV (reference sequence). The CDR3 DNA sequence: TGTGCCAGCAGTTTATACTCACACCCCAGCTCCTACGAGCAGTACTTC. Protein sequence: CASSLYSHPSSYEQYF.

The V and J genes are TRBV7-3 and TRBJ2-2; possibly TRBD2 for D (5 bases). Between the trimmed V and J ends, which lost 4 bases and 4 bases, there was a span of 7 bases. Germline V gene lookup returns CDR1 SGHTA and CDR2 FQGTGA. The CDR3 sequence is 13 residues long. In nucleotides, the CDR3 is TGTGCCAGCAGCTACAGCGGCACCGGGGAGCTGTTTTTT. Protein product: CASSYSGTGELFF.

This clone was observed once. The rearrangement uses TRBV5-6 and TRBJ2-7; TRBD1 is a possible D gene (6 bases). V was clipped by 0 bases and J by 3 bases, with 7 bases between them. Germline CDR1 and CDR2: SGHDT and YYEEEE. The CDR3 is 13 residues long. The CDR3 coding sequence is TGTGCCAGCAGCTTGGAGGGGGTCTACGAGCAGTACTTC. Translated: CASSLEGVYEQYF. Supplemented by reference TRBV5-6 and TRBJ2-7, the full variable domain reads DAGVTQSPTHLIKTRGQQVTLRCSPKSGHDTVSWYQQALGQGPQFIFQYYEEEERQRGNFPDRFSGHQFPNYSSELNVNALLLGDSALYLCASSLEGVYEQYFGPGTRLTVT.

This chain uses TRBV28 with TRBJ2-1; the D gene is possibly TRBD1 (5 bases). The CDR3 length is 14 residues. The germline CDR1 and CDR2 sequences are MDHEN and SYDVKM. Trimming left V 1 base short and J 8 bases short, with 12 bases between. The CDR3 DNA is TGTGCCAGCAGTTTATTGGCCCAGGGCCATGAGCAGTTCTTC. Translation gives CASSLLAQGHEQFF.

This clone was detected a few times. Other DNA sequences of this sample code for an identical CDR3. The chain links TRBV10-3 to TRBJ2-3, with 10 bases aligning to TRBD1. Trimming cost V 6 bases and J 3 bases; bases outside gene matches: 3. Per the germline V gene, CDR1 is ENHRY and CDR2 is SYGVKD. The CDR3 has 14 amino acids. CDR3 region: CAISGQGGTDTQYF. In nucleotides, the CDR3 is TGTGCCATCAGCGGACAGGGGGGTACAGATACGCAGTATTTT.

This clone was recorded once. This chain uses TRBV5-1 with TRBJ2-7; 11 positions match TRBD1. Per the germline V gene, CDR1 is SGHRS and CDR2 is YFSETQ. Unmatched junction bases numbered 4, after V lost 1 base and J lost 1 base. This CDR3 has 16 residues. The CDR3 region is CASSLRGQGVSYEQYF. CDR3 bases: TGCGCCAGCAGCTTGAGGGGACAGGGGGTTTCCTACGAGCAGTACTTC.

Comment on this clone: The same CDR3 arises from other DNA sequences in this sample as well. The genes are TRBV28 and TRBJ2-7; 8 positions agree with TRBD2. There are 13 residues in the CDR3. V lost 6 bases, J lost 6 bases, and 7 bases stayed unmatched. Germline V gene sequence: CDR1 MDHEN, CDR2 SYDVKM. The CDR3 is CASSSLRGGEQYF. Written as DNA, the CDR3 is TGTGCCAGCAGCTCACTCCGGGGGGGCGAGCAGTACTTC.